This is a list of T cell receptor beta chains from one sample in a study of CD8 T cells in ankylosing spondylitis. From the 5' RACE reads, TCRdb called clonotypes with MiXCR, one entry per CDR3 protein. This table holds hundreds of thousands of distinct CDR3 sequences, approximately 24% found once. Sequencing was carried out using blood, either unsorted or a sorted T cell fraction (not recorded which). The receptors originated from a male donor with ankylosing spondylitis or in good health (not recorded which). Both conserved end residues are trimmed from each CDR3.

v_call: TRBV15
cdr3_length: 14
cdr3_aa: ATSRYPRDGNQPQH

v_call: TRBV20-1
cdr3_length: 11
cdr3_aa: SAPKGNTGELF

v_call: TRBV3-1
cdr3_length: 14
cdr3_aa: ASSQEPTTYQETQY

v_call: TRBV24-1
cdr3_length: 14
cdr3_aa: ATSDRSGSGYNEQF

v_call: TRBV4-3
cdr3_length: 13
cdr3_aa: ASSQNPGTQETQY

v_call: TRBV5-1
cdr3_length: 13
cdr3_aa: ASSLELGKGNEQF

v_call: TRBV29-1
cdr3_length: 9
cdr3_aa: SVRGVDEQF

v_call: TRBV27
cdr3_length: 11
cdr3_aa: ASSRQGTDTQY

v_call: TRBV10-2
cdr3_length: 14
cdr3_aa: ASSEIERGLSYEQY

v_call: TRBV5-1
cdr3_length: 14
cdr3_aa: ASSSTSGAGDHEQF

v_call: TRBV20-1
cdr3_length: 11
cdr3_aa: SAPTSGGDIQY

v_call: TRBV6-2/TRBV6-3
cdr3_length: 15
cdr3_aa: ASRRPRDPRGDQPQH

v_call: TRBV6-1
cdr3_length: 13
cdr3_aa: ASRLEGSSYNEQF

v_call: TRBV12-3/TRBV12-4
cdr3_length: 12
cdr3_aa: ASSFPGRAREQF

v_call: TRBV28
cdr3_length: 15
cdr3_aa: AASGTSGLAGGGTQY

v_call: TRBV6-2/TRBV6-3
cdr3_length: 13
cdr3_aa: ASNFRGTSNQPQH

v_call: TRBV11-2
cdr3_length: 13
cdr3_aa: ASSSQGGKGETQY

v_call: TRBV7-2
cdr3_length: 12
cdr3_aa: ASSLGRPNGELF

v_call: TRBV29-1
cdr3_length: 14
cdr3_aa: SVEDRVSSGANVLT

v_call: TRBV5-1
cdr3_length: 12
cdr3_aa: ASSLGQSGEKLF

v_call: TRBV7-8
cdr3_length: 11
cdr3_aa: ASSLGGDREAF

v_call: TRBV12-3/TRBV12-4
cdr3_length: 14
cdr3_aa: ASSLRTSGGSGELF

v_call: TRBV5-1
cdr3_length: 14
cdr3_aa: ASRLGFGGFNYGYT

v_call: TRBV9
cdr3_length: 10
cdr3_aa: ASSVQGDTQY

v_call: TRBV20-1
cdr3_length: 13
cdr3_aa: SARDRSPGTDTQY

v_call: TRBV20-1
cdr3_length: 12
cdr3_aa: SPISTSGTNEQF

v_call: TRBV12-3/TRBV12-4
cdr3_length: 11
cdr3_aa: ASSLGQYNEQF

v_call: TRBV20-1
cdr3_length: 12
cdr3_aa: SARRTSGSGEQY